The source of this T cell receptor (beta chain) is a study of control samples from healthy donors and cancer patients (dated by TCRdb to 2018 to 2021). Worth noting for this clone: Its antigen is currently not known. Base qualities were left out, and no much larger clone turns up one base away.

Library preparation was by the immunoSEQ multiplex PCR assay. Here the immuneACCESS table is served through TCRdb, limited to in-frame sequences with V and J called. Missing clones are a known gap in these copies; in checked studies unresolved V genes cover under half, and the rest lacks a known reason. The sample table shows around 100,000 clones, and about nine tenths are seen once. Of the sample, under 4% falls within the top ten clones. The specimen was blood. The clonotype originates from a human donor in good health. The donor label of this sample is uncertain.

Read as DNA, the sequence is TGCGCCAGCAGCTTTCTCAAAGACTCCGCGAACACCGGGGAGCTGTTTTTT. Its protein reads: CASSFLKDSANTGELFF. In this chain, TRBV5-1 is recombined with TRBJ2-2; confidence is insufficient to name the D gene. Measured from the cysteine to the phenylalanine, the CDR3 is 17 residues long. The entry retains the CDR3 DNA only, 51 bases that are in frame from base 1. CDR1 and CDR2, looked up from the germline V gene, are SGHRS and YFSETQ. V sheds 2 bases and J sheds 0 bases, leaving 14 bases between their ends.